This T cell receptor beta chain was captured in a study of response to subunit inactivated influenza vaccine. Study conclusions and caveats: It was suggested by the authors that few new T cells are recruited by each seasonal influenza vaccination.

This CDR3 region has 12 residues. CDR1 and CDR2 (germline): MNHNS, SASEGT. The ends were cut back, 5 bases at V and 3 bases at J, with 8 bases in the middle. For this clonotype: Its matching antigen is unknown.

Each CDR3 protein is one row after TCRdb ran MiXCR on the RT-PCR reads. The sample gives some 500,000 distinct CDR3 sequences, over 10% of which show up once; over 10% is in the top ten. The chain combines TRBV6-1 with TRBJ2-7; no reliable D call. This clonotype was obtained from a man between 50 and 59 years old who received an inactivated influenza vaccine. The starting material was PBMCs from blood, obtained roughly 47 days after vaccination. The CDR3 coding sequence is TGTGCCAGCAGTCTCTTTGGCTACGAGCAGTACTTC. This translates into CASSLFGYEQYF.